The 7 T cell receptor beta chains listed next were all sequenced from one sample in a study of CD8+ T cells in alopecia areata. The sorting of pooled cutaneous lymph node cells relied on CD4, CD8alpha, NKG2D, NKG2ACE and other markers. Sequencing used cDNA as its template, made by extracting RNA and reverse transcribing it. Using immunoSEQ multiplex PCR, the repertoire was profiled, and TCRdb retains in-frame clones only, with some absent. Recorded here are about 300,000 clones, none singletons. Source material: CD4+ T cells sorted from a lymph node. The receptor source for this set is a C3H/HeJ mouse with alopecia areata. This strain's MHC haplotype is H2-k.

Comments on this clone: The gene symbols are mouse symbols. The read comes to an end 4 residues before the CDR3 does, leaving the germline J gene to fill in the end. J is TRBJ2-5 and V is TRBV17, with TRBD2 identical over 11 bases. Germline V CDR1 and CDR2: MNHDT, YYDKIL. CDR3 length: 12 residues. The DNA read from the CDR3 is TGTGCCCTAGGGACTGGGGGAGAC. Translation: CALGTGGD. The whole CDR3 reads CALGTGGDTQYF.

As concerns this clone: Mouse gene names and germline throughout. Sequencing ends 4 residues short of the CDR3 end; the germline J gene provides the rest. The J gene is TRBJ2-2, the V gene TRBV1; D not certain. Trimming shortened V by 3 bases and J by 1 base, and 12 bases separated the two germline ends. CDR1 NSQYPW and CDR2 LRSPGD come from the germline V gene (reference sequence). This CDR3 is built from 16 residues. CDR3 sequence: CTCSAAQEINTGQLYF. Incomplete CDR3 DNA: TGCACCTGCAGTGCCGCACAAGAAATAAACACCGGG.

As regards this clone: The germline and genes are mouse ones. The CDR3 reads CASGTGGVLYEQYF. The DNA read from the CDR3 is TGTGCCAGCGGTACTGGGGGGGTACTCTAT. The genes are TRBV13-2 and TRBJ2-7, with 10 bases identical to TRBD2. The sequence runs out 4 residues before the end of the CDR3; the remainder is reconstructed from the germline J gene. CDR1 is NNHNN, CDR2 SYGAGS, per germline (reference sequence). Unmatched junction bases numbered 4, after V lost 4 bases and J lost 3 bases. CDR3 length: 14 amino acids.

This clone was seen more than once but under ten times. Mouse germline and gene names are used. The sequenced fragment ends 4 residues before the CDR3 boundary, so the rest is inferred from the germline J gene. This sequence joins TRBV13-1 and TRBJ1-2; 7 bases are a match to TRBD1. The CDR3 totals 15 residues. Germline lookup yields CDR1 NSHNY and CDR2 SYGAGN. Trimming removed 0 bases from V and 1 base from J; junction bases left unmatched: 3. The CDR3 loop is CASSDGGGLNSDYTF. The part of the CDR3 DNA that was read is TGTGCCAGCAGTGATGGAGGGGGCCTAAACTCC.

The sample holds a few counts of this clone. The genes and germline here are from mouse. The CDR3 extends 4 residues past the end of the read, so its final part is completed from the germline J gene. The rearrangement links TRBV19 to TRBJ1-2, with D perhaps TRBD1 (5 bases). Trimming left V 6 bases short and J 4 bases short, with 10 bases between. There are 12 residues in the CDR3. Germline V gives CDR1 FNHDT, CDR2 SITEND (reference sequence). The CDR3 DNA, read in part, is TGTGCCAGCAATCAGGGAGGCTCC. Translation: CASNQGGS. The CDR3 reads in full as CASNQGGSDYTF. The full variable domain, its missing parts supplied by reference TRBV19 and TRBJ1-2, is GGIITQTPKFLIGQEGQKLTLKCQQNFNHDTMYWYRQDSGKGLRLIYYSITENDLQKGDLSEGYDASREKKSSFSLTVTSAQKNEMAVFLCASNQGGSDYTFGSGTRLLVI.

This clone was seen a handful of times. Here the gene names and germline are mouse. Sequencing ends 3 residues short of the CDR3 end; the germline J gene provides the rest. The J gene is TRBJ1-6, the V gene TRBV1; 12 bases map to TRBD1. TRBJ1-6 is an ORF for which the function is uncertain. With V trimmed by 1 base and J by 11 bases, 3 bases remained unmatched. The CDR3 covers 15 residues. Germline assignment: CDR1 NSQYPW and CDR2 LRSPGD (reference sequence). The CDR3 spells CTCSAVGQGAAPLYF. The part of the CDR3 DNA that was read is TGCACCTGCAGTGCAGTGGGACAGGGGGCCGCGCCC.

This clone appeared many times. Genes and germline come from the mouse. The CDR3 end is not reached by the read, which stops 3 residues before it; the germline J gene fills it in. At the DNA level, this CDR3 is encoded by other sequences in the same sample as well. The chain combines TRBV1 with TRBJ1-6, with D perhaps matching TRBD1 (6 bases). TRBJ1-6 is flagged as an ORF with uncertain function. CDR1 NSQYPW and CDR2 LRSPGD come from the germline V gene (reference sequence). The ends were cut back, 3 bases at V and 3 bases at J, with 9 bases in the middle. The CDR3 covers 15 residues. The CDR3 sequence is CTCSARDNYNSPLYF. The DNA read from the CDR3 is TGCACCTGCAGTGCCCGGGACAACTATAATTCGCCC.